The 5 T cell receptor beta chains given below trace back to one sample, sequenced in a study of blood T cell repertoires in COVID-19. Generated by immunoSEQ multiplex PCR, the TCRdb table keeps only in-frame clones and is missing some. This sample has thousands of clones, with 75% to 90% found just once. The specimen sequenced was peripheral blood. These receptors came from a human donor with active COVID-19. The donor label of this sample is uncertain.

This clone was seen only once. The CDR3 bases are TGTGCCACCAGCCCCCGGACAGGGGGCGTCTATGGCTACACCTTC. It translates to CATSPRTGGVYGYTF. The chain carries TRBV15 and TRBJ1-2; 11 bases line up with TRBD1. Germline V lookup: CDR1 LNHNV, CDR2 YYDKDF (reference sequence). V was pared by 5 bases and J by 4 bases, with 6 bases of the junction left unmatched. The CDR3 loop spans 15 amino acids.

The DNA of the CDR3 is TGTGCCAGCAGCTTAAGGCGAGGGTACGAGCAGTACGTC. As protein: CASSLRRGYEQYV. The chain uses TRBV7-2 and TRBJ2-7; D might be TRBD2 (5 bases). There are 13 residues in the CDR3. V dropped 2 bases and J dropped 4 bases, with 9 bases sitting between them. The germline V gene has CDR1 SGHTA and CDR2 FQGNSA.

The gene calls are TRBV9 and TRBJ2-5; the D is unclear. V was cut by 4 bases and J by 3 bases, with 10 bases left in between. Germline-derived CDR1 and CDR2 are SGDLS and YYNGEE. The CDR3 totals 13 residues. CDR3 nucleotides: TGTGCCAGCAGCCCCCCCAATGAAGAGACCCAGTACTTC. Translated, it gives CASSPPNEETQYF.

V is TRBV10-3 and J is TRBJ1-2, with D hard to call. The length of the CDR3 is 17 residues. With 3 bases removed from V and 5 bases from J, the gap between germline ends came to 22 bases. Germline CDR1 reads ENHRY; CDR2 reads SYGVKD. The CDR3 DNA reads TGTGCCATCAGTGAAGGCGAAAAGGGCCGACGGAGGTATGGCTACACCTTC. It yields the protein CAISEGEKGRRRYGYTF.

The CDR3 DNA sequence: TGCGCCAGCAGCCAAGAGTCCGCTGGAGACTACCAAGAGACCCAGTACTTC. Translated: CASSQESAGDYQETQYF. This chain connects TRBV4-3 to TRBJ2-5, with D unclear. The CDR3 is made up of 17 amino acids. V was trimmed by 0 bases and J by 0 bases, leaving 14 bases between them. Germline CDR1 is LGHNA and CDR2 is YSLEER.